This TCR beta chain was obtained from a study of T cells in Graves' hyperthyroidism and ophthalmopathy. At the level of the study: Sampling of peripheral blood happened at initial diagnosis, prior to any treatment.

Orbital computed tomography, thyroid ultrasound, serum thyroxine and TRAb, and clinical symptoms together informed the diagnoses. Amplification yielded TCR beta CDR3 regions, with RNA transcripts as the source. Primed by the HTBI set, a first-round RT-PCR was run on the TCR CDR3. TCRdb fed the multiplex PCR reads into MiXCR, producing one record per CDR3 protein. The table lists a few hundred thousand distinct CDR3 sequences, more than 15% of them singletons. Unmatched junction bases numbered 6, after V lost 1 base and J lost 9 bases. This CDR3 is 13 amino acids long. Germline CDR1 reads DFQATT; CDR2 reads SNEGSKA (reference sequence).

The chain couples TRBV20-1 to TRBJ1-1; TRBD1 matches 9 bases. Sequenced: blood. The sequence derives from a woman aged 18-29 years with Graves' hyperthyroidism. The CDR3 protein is CSARAGTGSKAFF. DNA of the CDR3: TGCAGTGCTAGAGCCGGGACAGGGTCAAAAGCTTTCTTT.